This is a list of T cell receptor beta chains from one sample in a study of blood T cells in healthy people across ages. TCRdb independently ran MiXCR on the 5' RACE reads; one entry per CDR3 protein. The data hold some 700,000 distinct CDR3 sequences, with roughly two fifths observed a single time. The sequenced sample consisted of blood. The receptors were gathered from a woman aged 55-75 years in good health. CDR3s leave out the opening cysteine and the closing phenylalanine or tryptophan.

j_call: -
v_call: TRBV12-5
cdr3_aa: ASGLEKGQVGGGTQY

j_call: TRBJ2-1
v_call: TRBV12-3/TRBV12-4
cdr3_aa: ASSFGGGATEQF

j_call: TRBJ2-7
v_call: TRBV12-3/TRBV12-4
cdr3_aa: ASSWLAGGSDEQY

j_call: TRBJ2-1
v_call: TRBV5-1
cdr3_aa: ASSSPRSGLYNEQF

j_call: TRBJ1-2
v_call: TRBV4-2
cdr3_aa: ASSQEPHNYGYT

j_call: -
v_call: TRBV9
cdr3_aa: ASSPLPRETQY

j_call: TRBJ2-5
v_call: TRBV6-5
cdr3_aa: ASSYGGESGETQY

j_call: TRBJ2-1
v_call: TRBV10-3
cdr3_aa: ANRGLAGDLDFNEQF

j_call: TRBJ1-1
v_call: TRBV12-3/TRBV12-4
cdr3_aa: ASSLRVTEAF

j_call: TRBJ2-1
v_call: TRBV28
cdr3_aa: ASSLPVGAGYNEQF

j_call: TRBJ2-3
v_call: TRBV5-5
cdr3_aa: ASRNASGGSTDTQY

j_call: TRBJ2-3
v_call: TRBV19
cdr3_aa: ASSIGLATYTDTQY

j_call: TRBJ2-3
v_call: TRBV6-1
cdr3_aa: ASNKRGEDTQY

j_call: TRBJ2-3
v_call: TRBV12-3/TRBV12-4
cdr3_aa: ASSLVREGADTQY

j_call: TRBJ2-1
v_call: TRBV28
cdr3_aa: ASSLSLAEVNEQF

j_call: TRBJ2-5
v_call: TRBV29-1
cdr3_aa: SVEESEGVQY

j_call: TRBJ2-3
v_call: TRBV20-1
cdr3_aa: SALRGYTDTQY

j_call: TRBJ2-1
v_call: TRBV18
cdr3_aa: ASSRDHDNEQF

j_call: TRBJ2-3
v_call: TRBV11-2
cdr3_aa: ASSFGVGVRDTQY

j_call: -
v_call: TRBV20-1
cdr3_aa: SARGGGHTAYYEQY

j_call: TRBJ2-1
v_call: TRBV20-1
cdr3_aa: SAPNIFRTGGEQF

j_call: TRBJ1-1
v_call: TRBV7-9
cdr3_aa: ASSPWGDRGETEAF